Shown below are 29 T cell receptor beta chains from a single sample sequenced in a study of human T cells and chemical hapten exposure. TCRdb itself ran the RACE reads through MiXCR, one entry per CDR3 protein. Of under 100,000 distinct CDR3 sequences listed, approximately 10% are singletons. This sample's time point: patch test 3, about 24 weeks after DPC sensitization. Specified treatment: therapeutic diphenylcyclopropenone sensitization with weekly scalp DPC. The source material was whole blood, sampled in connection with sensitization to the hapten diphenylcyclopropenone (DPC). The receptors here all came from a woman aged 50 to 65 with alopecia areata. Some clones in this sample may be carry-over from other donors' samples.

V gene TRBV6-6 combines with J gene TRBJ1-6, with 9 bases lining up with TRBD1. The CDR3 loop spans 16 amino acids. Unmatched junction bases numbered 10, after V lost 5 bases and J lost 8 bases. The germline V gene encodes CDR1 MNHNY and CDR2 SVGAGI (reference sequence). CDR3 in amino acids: CASSNFRDRDHSPLHF. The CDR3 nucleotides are TGTGCCAGCAGTAACTTCCGGGACAGGGATCATTCACCCCTCCACTTT.

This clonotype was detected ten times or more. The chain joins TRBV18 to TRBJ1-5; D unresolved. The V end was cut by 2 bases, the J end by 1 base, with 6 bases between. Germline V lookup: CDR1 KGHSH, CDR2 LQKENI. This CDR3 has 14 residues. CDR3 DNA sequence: TGTGCCAGCTCACCAACACAGAGCAATCAGCCCCAGCATTTT. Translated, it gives CASSPTQSNQPQHF.

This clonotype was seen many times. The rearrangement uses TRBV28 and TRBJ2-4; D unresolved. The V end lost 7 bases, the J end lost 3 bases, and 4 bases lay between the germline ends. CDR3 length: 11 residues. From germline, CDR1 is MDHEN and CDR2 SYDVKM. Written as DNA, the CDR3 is TGTGCCAGCACGGACAAAAACATTCAGTACTTC. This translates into CASTDKNIQYF.

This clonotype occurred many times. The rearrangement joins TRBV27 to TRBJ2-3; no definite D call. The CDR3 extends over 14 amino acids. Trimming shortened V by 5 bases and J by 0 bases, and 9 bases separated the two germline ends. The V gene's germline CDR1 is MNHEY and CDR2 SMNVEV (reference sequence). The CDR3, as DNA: TGTGCCAGCAGTGTAGGACGGAGCACAGATACGCAGTATTTT. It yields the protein CASSVGRSTDTQYF.

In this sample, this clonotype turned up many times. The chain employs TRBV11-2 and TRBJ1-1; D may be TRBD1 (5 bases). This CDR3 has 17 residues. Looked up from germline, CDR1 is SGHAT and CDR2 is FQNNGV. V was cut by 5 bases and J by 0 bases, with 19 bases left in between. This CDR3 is CASSITRQTHMNTEAFF. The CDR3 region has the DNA TGTGCCAGCAGCATAACCCGACAGACTCACATGAACACTGAAGCTTTCTTT.

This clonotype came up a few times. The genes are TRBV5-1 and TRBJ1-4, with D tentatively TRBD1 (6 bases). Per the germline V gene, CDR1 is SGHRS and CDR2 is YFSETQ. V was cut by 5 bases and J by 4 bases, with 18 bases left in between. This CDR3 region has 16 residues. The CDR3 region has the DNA TGCGCCAGCAGACCGGGTTGGGGGCAGGATAATGAAAAACTGTTTTTT. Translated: CASRPGWGQDNEKLFF.

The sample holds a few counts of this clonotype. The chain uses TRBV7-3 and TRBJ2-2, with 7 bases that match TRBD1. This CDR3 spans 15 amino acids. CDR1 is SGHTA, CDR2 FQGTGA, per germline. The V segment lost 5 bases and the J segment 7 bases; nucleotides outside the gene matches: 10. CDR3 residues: CASSLDRRRSGELFF. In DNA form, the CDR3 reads TGTGCCAGCAGCCTGGACAGGCGGCGTAGCGGGGAGCTGTTTTTT.

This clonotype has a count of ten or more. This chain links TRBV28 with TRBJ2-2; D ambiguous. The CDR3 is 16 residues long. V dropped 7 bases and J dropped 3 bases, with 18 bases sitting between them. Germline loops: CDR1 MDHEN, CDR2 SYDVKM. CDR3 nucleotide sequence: TGTGCCAGCATCCAAGCCCGGACCCAGGACACCGGGGAGCTGTTTTTT. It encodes CASIQARTQDTGELFF.

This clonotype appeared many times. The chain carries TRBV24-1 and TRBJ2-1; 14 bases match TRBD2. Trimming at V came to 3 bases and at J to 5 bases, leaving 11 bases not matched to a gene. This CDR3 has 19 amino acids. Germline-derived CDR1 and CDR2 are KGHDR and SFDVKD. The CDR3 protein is CATSDRTSGRTTKNNEQFF. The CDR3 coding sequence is TGTGCCACCAGTGATCGGACTAGCGGGAGGACGACGAAGAACAATGAGCAGTTCTTC.

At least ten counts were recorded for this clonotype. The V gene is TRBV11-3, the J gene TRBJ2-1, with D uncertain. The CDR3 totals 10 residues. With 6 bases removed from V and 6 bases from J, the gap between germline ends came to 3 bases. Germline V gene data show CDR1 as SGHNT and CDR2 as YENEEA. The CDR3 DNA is TGTGCCAGCAGGAGCAATGAGCAGTTCTTC. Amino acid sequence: CASRSNEQFF.

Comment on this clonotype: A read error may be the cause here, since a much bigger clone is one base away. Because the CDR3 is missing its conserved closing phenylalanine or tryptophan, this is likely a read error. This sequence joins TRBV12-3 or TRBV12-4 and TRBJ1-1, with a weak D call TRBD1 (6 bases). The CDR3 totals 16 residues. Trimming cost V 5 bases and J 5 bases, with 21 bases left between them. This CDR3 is CASSVRGAGVRTEAFS. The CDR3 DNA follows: TGTGCCAGCAGTGTCCGGGGGGCCGGGGTACGGACTGAAGCTTTCTCT.

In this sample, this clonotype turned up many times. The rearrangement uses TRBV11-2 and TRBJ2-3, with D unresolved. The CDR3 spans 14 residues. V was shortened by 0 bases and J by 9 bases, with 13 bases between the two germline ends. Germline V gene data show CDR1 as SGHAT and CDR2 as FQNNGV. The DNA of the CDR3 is TGTGCCAGCAGCTTAGAGGGTCGGAGCAAAACGCAGTATTTT. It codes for CASSLEGRSKTQYF.

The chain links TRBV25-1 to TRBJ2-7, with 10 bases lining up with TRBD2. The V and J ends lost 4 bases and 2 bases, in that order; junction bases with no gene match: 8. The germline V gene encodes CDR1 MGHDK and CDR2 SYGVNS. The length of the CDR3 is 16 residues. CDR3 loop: CASSGARLAGAYEQYF. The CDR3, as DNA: TGTGCCAGCAGTGGGGCCAGACTAGCGGGCGCCTACGAGCAGTACTTC.

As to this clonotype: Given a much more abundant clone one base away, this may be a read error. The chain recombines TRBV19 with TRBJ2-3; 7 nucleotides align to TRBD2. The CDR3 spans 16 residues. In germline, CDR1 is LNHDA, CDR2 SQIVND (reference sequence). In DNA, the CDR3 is TGTGCCAGTACCCCCCTCCTAGCGGCTAGCACAGATACGCGGTATTTT. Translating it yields CASTPLLAASTDTRYF. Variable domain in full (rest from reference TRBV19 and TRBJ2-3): DGGITQSPKYLFRKEGQNVTLSCEQNLNHDAMYWYRQDPGQGLRLIYYSQIVNDFQKGDIAEGYSVSREKKESFPLTVTSAQKNPTAFYLCASTPLLAASTDTRYFGPGTRLTVL.

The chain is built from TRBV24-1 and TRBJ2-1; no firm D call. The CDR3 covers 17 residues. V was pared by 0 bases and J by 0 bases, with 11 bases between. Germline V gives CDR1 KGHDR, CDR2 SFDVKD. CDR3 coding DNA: TGTGCCACCAGTGATTTGGCTGGGCCCAGCTCCTACAATGAGCAGTTCTTC. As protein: CATSDLAGPSSYNEQFF.

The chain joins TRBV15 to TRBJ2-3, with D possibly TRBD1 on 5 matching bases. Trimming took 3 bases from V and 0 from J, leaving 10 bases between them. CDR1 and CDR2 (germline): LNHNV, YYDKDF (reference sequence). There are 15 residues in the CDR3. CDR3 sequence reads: CATSSRQFSTDTQYF. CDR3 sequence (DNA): TGTGCCACCAGCAGCCGACAGTTCAGCACAGATACGCAGTATTTT.

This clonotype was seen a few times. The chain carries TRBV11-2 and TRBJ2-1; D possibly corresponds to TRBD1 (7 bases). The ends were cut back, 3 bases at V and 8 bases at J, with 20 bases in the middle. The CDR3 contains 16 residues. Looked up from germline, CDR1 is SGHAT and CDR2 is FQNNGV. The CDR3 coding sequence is TGTGCCAGCAGCTTTAGGGGAGGACAGGTCTTCGATGAGCAGTTCTTC. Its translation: CASSFRGGQVFDEQFF.

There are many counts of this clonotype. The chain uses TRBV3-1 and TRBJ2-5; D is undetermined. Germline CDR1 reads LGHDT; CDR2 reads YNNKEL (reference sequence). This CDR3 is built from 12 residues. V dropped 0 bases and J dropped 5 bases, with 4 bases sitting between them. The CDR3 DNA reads TGTGCCAGCAGCCAAGATTGGGAGACCCAGTACTTC. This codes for CASSQDWETQYF.

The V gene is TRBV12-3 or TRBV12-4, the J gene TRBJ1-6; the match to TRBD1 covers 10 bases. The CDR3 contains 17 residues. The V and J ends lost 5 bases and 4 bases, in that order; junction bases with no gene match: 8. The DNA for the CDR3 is TGTGCCAGCAGTACCCGACAGGGGGCAACTTATAATTCACCCCTCCACTTT. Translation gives CASSTRQGATYNSPLHF.

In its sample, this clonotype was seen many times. The chain's CDR3 is CASSSGLAGGYEQYF. As DNA, the CDR3 is TGTGCCAGCAGTTCCGGACTAGCGGGAGGGTATGAGCAGTACTTC. V is TRBV28 and J is TRBJ2-7; 15 nucleotides line up with TRBD2. Germline CDR1 MDHEN, CDR2 SYDVKM. This CDR3 is built from 15 residues. V trimming: 4 bases; J trimming: 7 bases; junction bases outside the gene matches: 5.

The CDR3 DNA reads as TGTGCCAGCAGCTTAGCGGGGACAGGGAAGTCAAATGAGCAGTTCTTC. It translates to CASSLAGTGKSNEQFF. The V gene is TRBV7-9, the J gene TRBJ2-1; 9 positions agree with TRBD1. This CDR3 is 16 amino acids long. V lost 0 bases to trimming and J lost 7 bases; unmatched junction nucleotides: 7. Germline lookup yields CDR1 SEHNR and CDR2 FQNEAQ (reference sequence).

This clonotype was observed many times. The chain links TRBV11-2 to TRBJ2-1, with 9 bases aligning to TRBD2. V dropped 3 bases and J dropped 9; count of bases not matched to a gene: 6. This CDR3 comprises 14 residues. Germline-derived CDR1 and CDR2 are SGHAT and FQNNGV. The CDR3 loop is CASSFRTAGGEQFF. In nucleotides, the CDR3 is TGTGCCAGCAGCTTTCGAACAGCGGGAGGTGAGCAGTTCTTC.

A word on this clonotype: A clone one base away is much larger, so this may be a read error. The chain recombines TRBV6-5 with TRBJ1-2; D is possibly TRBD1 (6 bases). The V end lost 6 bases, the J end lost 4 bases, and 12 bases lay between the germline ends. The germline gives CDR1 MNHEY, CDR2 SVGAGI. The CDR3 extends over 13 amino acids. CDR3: CASSLLTGYGYTF. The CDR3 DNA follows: TGTGCCAGCAGCCTATTGACAGGCTATGGCTACACCTTC.

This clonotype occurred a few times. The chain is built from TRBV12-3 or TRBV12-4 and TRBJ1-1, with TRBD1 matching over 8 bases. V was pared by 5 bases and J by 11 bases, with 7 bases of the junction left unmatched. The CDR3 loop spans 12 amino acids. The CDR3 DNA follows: TGTGCCAGCAGTCCAACTCAGGGGGCGGCTTTCTTT. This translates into CASSPTQGAAFF.

CDR3 residues: CAWGRLAGAGEQYF. DNA of the CDR3: TGTGCCTGGGGACGGCTAGCGGGAGCGGGTGAGCAGTACTTC. The gene calls are TRBV30 and TRBJ2-7; TRBD2 aligns across 10 bases. The CDR3 spans 14 residues. Germline lookup yields CDR1 GTSNPN and CDR2 SVGIG (reference sequence). V lost 5 bases and J lost 7; bases outside the gene matches: 11.

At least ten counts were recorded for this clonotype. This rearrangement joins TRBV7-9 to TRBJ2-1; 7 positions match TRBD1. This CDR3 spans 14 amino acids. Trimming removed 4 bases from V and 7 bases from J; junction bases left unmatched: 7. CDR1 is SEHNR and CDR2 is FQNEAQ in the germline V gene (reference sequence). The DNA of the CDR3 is TGTGCCAGCAGCTCCGGGACAGCGCTTAATGAGCAGTTCTTC. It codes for CASSSGTALNEQFF.

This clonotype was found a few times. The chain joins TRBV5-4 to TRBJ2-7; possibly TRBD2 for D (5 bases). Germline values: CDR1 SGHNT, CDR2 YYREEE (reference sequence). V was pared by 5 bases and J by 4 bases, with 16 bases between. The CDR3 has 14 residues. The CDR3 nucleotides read TGTGCCAGCAGTATGGAGGTGGCGGCTTACGAGCAGTACTTC. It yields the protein CASSMEVAAYEQYF.

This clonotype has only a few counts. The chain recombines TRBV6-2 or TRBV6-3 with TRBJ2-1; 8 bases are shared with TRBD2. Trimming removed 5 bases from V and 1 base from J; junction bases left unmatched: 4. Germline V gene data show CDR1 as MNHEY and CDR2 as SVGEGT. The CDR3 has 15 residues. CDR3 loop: CASSPTSASYNEQFF. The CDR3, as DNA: TGTGCCAGCAGTCCGACTAGCGCGTCCTACAATGAGCAGTTCTTC.

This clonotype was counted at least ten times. This CDR3 is CASSAAIQGNSNQPQHF. CDR3 coding DNA: TGTGCCAGTAGTGCGGCGATCCAGGGAAATAGCAATCAGCCCCAGCATTTT. J is TRBJ1-5 and V is TRBV19; D possibly corresponds to TRBD1 (5 bases). With 5 bases removed from V and 0 bases from J, the gap between germline ends came to 17 bases. Germline V gene sequence: CDR1 LNHDA, CDR2 SQIVND (reference sequence). The CDR3 length is 17 residues.